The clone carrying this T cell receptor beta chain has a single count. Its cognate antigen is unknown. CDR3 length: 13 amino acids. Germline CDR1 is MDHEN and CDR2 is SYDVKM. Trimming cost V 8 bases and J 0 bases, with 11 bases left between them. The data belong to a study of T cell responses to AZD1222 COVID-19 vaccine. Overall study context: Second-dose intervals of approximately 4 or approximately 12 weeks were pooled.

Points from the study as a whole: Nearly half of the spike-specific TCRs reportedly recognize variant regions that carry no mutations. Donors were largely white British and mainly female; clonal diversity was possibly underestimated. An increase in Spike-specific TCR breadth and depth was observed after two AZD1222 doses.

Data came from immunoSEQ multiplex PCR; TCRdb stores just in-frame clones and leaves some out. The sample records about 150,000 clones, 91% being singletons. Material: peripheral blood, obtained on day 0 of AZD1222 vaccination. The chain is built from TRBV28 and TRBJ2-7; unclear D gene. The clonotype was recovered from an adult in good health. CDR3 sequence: CASEEPSSYEQYF. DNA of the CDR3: TGTGCCAGCGAAGAGCCTAGCTCCTACGAGCAGTACTTC.